The clone carrying this T cell receptor beta chain has a single count. Its antigen is unidentified. Germline values: CDR1 GTSNPN, CDR2 SVGIG (reference sequence). The CDR3 is 12 residues long. V shed 1 base and J shed 4 bases, with 8 bases lying between them. Assay used: immunoSEQ multiplex PCR; TCRdb lists only in-frame clones, some missing. This table holds roughly 180,000 clones, over 55% found once. The data are from a study of cytotoxic CD8 clonotypes in ibrutinib-treated CLL. Whole-study context: Each sample contained, on average, roughly 280,000 productive templates and 80,000 to 95,000 productive rearrangements.

Study conclusions and caveats: With treatment, public clonotypes, which were uncommon, either contracted or remained stable.

The sequencing here drew on PBMCs, taken after 24 months of ibrutinib treatment. This chain connects TRBV30 to TRBJ2-7, with unresolved D. This TCR came from a human donor with chronic lymphocytic leukemia. CDR3: CAWSGGSYEQYF. The CDR3 DNA reads as TGTGCCTGGAGTGGCGGTTCTTACGAGCAGTACTTC.